Listed here is a single TCR beta chain. Its antigen remains unknown. A much larger clone differs from this one at a single base, so this may be a read error. The CDR3 is 15 amino acids. Germline-derived CDR1 and CDR2 are MNHNS and SASEGT. TCRdb reprocessed the reads via MiXCR and lists one record per CDR3 protein. The profile shows roughly 80,000 distinct CDR3 sequences, 20% to 30% of them singletons. The data were obtained in a study of T cell repertoires in cytomegalovirus infection. Study-level background: Recently identified HLA-C-restricted CMV epitopes and well-studied HLA-B-restricted CMV epitopes were used by the study. Indicated by public TCR beta signatures were CMV infection and matching HLA type. Study-level points and caveats: CMV carriers with the relevant HLA were identified by cumulative public TCR beta family frequency.

This TCR was recovered from a human donor in good health (CMV status not recorded). Some clones in this sample may be carry-over from other donors' samples. The chain is built from TRBV6-1 and TRBJ2-5, with 7 bases lining up with TRBD2. This material consisted of CD8+ T cells from cultured PBMCs, taken from culture after CMV antigen stimulation. CDR3 bases: TGTGCCAACAGTGAAAGCGGGACTCGGCAAGATTCCCAGTACTTC. As protein: CANSESGTRQDSQYF.